The 6 T cell receptor beta chains below come from one sample, sequenced in a study of OX40 agonist ivuxolimab in advanced cancers. The protocol was immunoSEQ multiplex PCR, while the TCRdb copy is restricted to in-frame clones and leaves out a portion. This table holds fewer than 70,000 clones, 77% found once. The source material was CD4+ or CD8+ T cells sorted from blood, sampled in a trial of the OX40 agonist ivuxolimab. Receptors were obtained from an adult with an advanced solid tumor such as melanoma, head and neck, liver or kidney cancer.

This chain connects TRBV4-1 to TRBJ2-6; D not certain. The germline gives CDR1 MGHRA, CDR2 YSYEKL. Trimming took 0 bases from V and 2 from J, leaving 11 bases between them. The CDR3 has 17 amino acids. CDR3 loop: CASSQDTVRTGANVLTF. The CDR3 region has the DNA TGCGCCAGCAGCCAAGATACCGTTAGGACTGGGGCCAACGTCCTGACTTTC.

This chain connects TRBV6-4 to TRBJ1-6; D possibly corresponds to TRBD1 (5 bases). Germline V gene data show CDR1 as MRHNA and CDR2 as SNTAGT. With 5 bases removed from V and 9 bases from J, the gap between germline ends came to 11 bases. This CDR3 has 13 amino acids. In DNA, the CDR3 is TGTGCCAGCAGTTACCAGGGATCTTCACCCCTCCACTTT. Its translation is CASSYQGSSPLHF.

V is TRBV7-2 and J is TRBJ2-5; D unresolved. The V end lost 3 bases, the J end lost 5 bases, and 7 bases lay between the germline ends. CDR1 and CDR2 from the germline V gene are SGHTA and FQGNSA. The CDR3 is 12 residues long. The CDR3 sequence is CASSFSSETQYF. The CDR3 DNA sequence: TGTGCCAGCAGCTTCAGCTCGGAGACCCAGTACTTC.

The V call is TRBV6-5, the J call TRBJ2-2; D possibly corresponds to TRBD2 (7 bases). This CDR3 is 12 amino acids long. Per the germline V gene, CDR1 is MNHEY and CDR2 is SVGAGI. The V end lost 6 bases, the J end lost 9 bases, and 11 bases lay between the germline ends. The CDR3 sequence: CASRRGGRELFF. In nucleotides, the CDR3 is TGTGCCAGCAGGAGGGGGGGCCGGGAGCTGTTTTTT.

The chain links TRBV5-4 to TRBJ1-6; no firm D call. The CDR3 covers 14 residues. Trimming removed 7 bases from V and 2 bases from J, with 10 bases in between. Germline CDR1 and CDR2: SGHNT and YYREEE (reference sequence). CDR3 sequence: CASGLVPYNSPLHF. CDR3 bases: TGTGCCAGCGGGCTAGTGCCCTATAATTCACCCCTCCACTTT. Full variable domain (outside the CDR3, taken from reference TRBV5-4 and TRBJ1-6): ETGVTQSPTHLIKTRGQQVTLRCSSQSGHNTVSWYQQALGQGPQFIFQYYREEENGRGNFPPRFSGLQFPNYSSELNVNALELDDSALYLCASGLVPYNSPLHFGNGTRLTVT.

In its sample, this clone was seen once. The genes are TRBV7-3 and TRBJ1-5; a possible D gene is TRBD1 (5 bases). V was pared by 4 bases and J by 7 bases, with 11 bases between. CDR1 SGHTA and CDR2 FQGTGA come from the germline V gene. The CDR3 length is 13 residues. CDR3 sequence (DNA): TGTGCCAGCAGCTCTTCCAGGGACCAGCCCCAGCATTTT. Translated, it gives CASSSSRDQPQHF. The full variable domain, with the rest looked up from reference TRBV7-3 and TRBJ1-5, is GAGVSQTPSNKVTEKGKYVELRCDPISGHTALYWYRQSLGQGPEFLIYFQGTGAADDSGLPNDRFFAVRPEGSVSTLKIQRTERGDSAVYLCASSSSRDQPQHFGDGTRLSIL.